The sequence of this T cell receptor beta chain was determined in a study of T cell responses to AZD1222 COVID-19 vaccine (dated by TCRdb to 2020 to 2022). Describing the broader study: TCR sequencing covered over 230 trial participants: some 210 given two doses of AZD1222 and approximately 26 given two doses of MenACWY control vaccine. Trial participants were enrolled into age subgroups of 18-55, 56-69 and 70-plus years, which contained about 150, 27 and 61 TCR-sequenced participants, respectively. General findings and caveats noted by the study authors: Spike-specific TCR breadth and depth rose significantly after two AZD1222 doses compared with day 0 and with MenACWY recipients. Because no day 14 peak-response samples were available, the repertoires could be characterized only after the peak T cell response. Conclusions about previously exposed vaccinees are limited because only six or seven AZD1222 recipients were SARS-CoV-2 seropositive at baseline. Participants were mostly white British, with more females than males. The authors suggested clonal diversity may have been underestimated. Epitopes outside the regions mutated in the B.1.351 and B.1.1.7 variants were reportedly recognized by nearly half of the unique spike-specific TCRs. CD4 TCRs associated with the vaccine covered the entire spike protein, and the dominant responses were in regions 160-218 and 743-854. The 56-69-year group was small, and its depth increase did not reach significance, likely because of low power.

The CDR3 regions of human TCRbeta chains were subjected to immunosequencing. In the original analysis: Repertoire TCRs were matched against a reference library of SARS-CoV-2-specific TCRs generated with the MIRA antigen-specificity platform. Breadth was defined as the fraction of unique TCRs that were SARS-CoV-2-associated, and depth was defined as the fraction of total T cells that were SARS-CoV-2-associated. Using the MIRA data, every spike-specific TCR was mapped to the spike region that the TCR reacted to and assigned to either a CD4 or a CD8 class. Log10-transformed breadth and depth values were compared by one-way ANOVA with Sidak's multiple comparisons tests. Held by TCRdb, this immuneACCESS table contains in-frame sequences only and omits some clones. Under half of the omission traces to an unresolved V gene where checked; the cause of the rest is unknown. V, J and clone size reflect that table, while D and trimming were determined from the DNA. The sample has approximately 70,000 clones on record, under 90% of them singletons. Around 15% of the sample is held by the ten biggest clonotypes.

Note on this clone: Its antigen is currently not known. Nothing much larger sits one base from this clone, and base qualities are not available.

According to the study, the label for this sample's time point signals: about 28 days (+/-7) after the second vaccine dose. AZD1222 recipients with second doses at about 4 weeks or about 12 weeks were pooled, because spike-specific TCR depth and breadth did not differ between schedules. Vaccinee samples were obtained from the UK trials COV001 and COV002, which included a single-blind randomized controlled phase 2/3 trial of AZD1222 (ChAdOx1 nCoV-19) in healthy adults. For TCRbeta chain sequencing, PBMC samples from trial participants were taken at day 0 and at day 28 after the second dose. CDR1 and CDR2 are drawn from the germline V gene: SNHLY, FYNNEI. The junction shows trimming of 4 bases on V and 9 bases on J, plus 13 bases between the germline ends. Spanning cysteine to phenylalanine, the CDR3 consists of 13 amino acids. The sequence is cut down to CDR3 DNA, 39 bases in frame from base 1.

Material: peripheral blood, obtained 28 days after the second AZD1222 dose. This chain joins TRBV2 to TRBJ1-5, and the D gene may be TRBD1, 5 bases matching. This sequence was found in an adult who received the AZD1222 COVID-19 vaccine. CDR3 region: CASSVSQAVPQHF. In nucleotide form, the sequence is TGTGCCAGCAGTGTATCACAGGCGGTGCCCCAGCATTTT.